This T cell receptor (beta chain) was profiled in a study of blood T cell repertoires in COVID-19. For the study at large: Sites in the United States, Italy and Spain provided acute and convalescent COVID-19 samples.

Original handling: Estimation of nucleated cell counts relied on the amplification of reference gene primers. TCRdb keeps only in-frame clones here, not all; method: immunoSEQ multiplex PCR. That table is the source of V, J and clone size, and D and trimming were worked out from the DNA. Here the sample spans under 250,000 clones, roughly 85% being singletons. Participants, about 18 to 100 years old, spanned some 23 US areas. Clinical histories supplied by participants themselves formed the basis of cohort assignment. The sequence derives from a woman aged 45-60 years with acute COVID-19. Input material: PBMCs or T cells enriched from blood (not recorded which).

CDR3 region: CASSLNPMGTGSFF. The CDR3 DNA follows: TGTGCCAGCAGCTTAAACCCTATGGGGACAGGATCATTCTTC. This chain joins TRBV7-9 and TRBJ2-1, with TRBD1 matching 8 bases. Losses at the gene ends were 2 bases for V and 16 bases for J; bases not matched to a gene: 13. The CDR3 sequence is 14 residues long. CDR1 and CDR2 (germline): SEHNR, FQNEAQ (reference sequence).